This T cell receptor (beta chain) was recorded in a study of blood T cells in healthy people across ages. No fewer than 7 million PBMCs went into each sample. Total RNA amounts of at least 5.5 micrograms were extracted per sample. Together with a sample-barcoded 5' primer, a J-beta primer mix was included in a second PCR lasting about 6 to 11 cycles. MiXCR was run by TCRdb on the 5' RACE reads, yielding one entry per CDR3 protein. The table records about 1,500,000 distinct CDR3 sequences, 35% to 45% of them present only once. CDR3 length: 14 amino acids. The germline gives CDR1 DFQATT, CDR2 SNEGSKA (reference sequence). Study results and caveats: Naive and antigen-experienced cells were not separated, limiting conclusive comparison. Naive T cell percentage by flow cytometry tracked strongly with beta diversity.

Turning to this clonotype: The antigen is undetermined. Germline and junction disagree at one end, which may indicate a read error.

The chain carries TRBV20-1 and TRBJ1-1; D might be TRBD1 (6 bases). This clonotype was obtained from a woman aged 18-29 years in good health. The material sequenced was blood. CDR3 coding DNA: TGCATTGCTAGGCAACAGGGCCCGAACACTGAAGCTTTCTTT. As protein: CIARQQGPNTEAFF.